The rows below give T cell receptor beta chains drawn from one sample of a study of cytomegalovirus exposure and HLA in healthy donors. The repertoire was sequenced with immunoSEQ multiplex PCR; TCRdb's copy has only in-frame clones and lacks some. The sample shows fewer than 200,000 clones, approximately 9.5% of them seen only once. The sample was PBMCs. The receptors stem from a woman aged 30 to 39 in good health and CMV-seropositive. The CDR3 runs from the conserved cysteine through the conserved F or W. The D gene is left open where the match is weak. The size of a clone is reported for some rows only, either as once, few or many, or as a class for expanded clones.

-	TRBV27	-	TRBJ2-7	TGTGCCAGCAGTTTATTCGGGGGGCGCAACGAGCAGTACTTC	CASSLFGGRNEQYF
-	TRBV30	few	TRBJ1-5	TGTGCCTGGAGTGCCGGTAGCAATCAGCCCCAGCATTTT	CAWSAGSNQPQHF
TRBD2	TRBV7-3	few	TRBJ2-7	TGTGCCAGCAGCTTAGCGGGCGGGAGGTCCCACGAGCAGTACTTC	CASSLAGGRSHEQYF
-	TRBV29-1	-	TRBJ2-7	TGCAGCGTTGAAGATACGAGGAGCTCCTACGAGCAGTACTTC	CSVEDTRSSYEQYF
-	TRBV7-2	-	TRBJ1-2	TGTGCCAGCAGCTTAGGGGCAGTTTTTTATGGCTACACCTTC	CASSLGAVFYGYTF
-	TRBV7-7	-	TRBJ2-7	TGTGCCAGCAGTCGGGGAGTATCAGGATACGAGCAGTACTTC	CASSRGVSGYEQYF
-	TRBV14	few	TRBJ2-1	TGTGCCAGCAGCCTCGACAGTCCCTTCTACAATGAGCAGTTCTTC	CASSLDSPFYNEQFF
TRBD2	TRBV6-5	few	TRBJ2-2	TGTGCCAGCAGTTACGGCGGTTCGGGGGGCACCGGGGAGCTGTTTTTT	CASSYGGSGGTGELFF
-	TRBV2	few	TRBJ1-1	TGTGCCAGCAGTGTGGGTACGGGGGGTCGACACGGCGCTTTCTTT	CASSVGTGGRHGAFF
-	TRBV10-2	few	TRBJ1-1	TGCGCCAGCAGTGAGTCAACCAGAGAAGCTTTCTTT	CASSESTREAFF
-	TRBV13	few	TRBJ1-2	TGTGCCAGCAGCGCAGAAGTAGGACTGACTAACTATGGCTACACCTTC	CASSAEVGLTNYGYTF
TRBD2	TRBV6-5	-	TRBJ2-7	TGTGCCAGCAGCCCTTACCTAGCGGATGCCTACGAGCAGTACTTC	CASSPYLADAYEQYF
-	TRBV21-1	few	TRBJ2-5	TGTGCCAGCACCCCCGAGTCCGGCCAAGAGACCCAGTACTTC	CASTPESGQETQYF
TRBD1	TRBV25-1	-	TRBJ2-2	TGTGCCAGCACTCCGGGACAGGCCGGGGAGCTGTTTTTT	CASTPGQAGELFF
-	TRBV5-8	few	TRBJ2-6	TGTGCCAGCAGCCTCTCAGGATTCTCTGGGGCCAACGTCCTGACTTTC	CASSLSGFSGANVLTF
TRBD1	TRBV29-1	-	TRBJ1-1	TGCAGCGGGGGGACAGGGTGGAGCACTGAAGCTTTCTTT	CSGGTGWSTEAFF
-	TRBV9	-	TRBJ2-3	TGTGCCAGCAGCCCGAGGGGACAAGCTAACAATCAAGATACGCAGTATTTT	CASSPRGQANNQDTQYF
TRBD1	TRBV5-1	few	TRBJ2-6	TGCGCCAGCAGCCAGGGACAGGACCCCTCCTCTGGGGCCAACGTCCTGACTTTC	CASSQGQDPSSGANVLTF
-	TRBV4-1	-	TRBJ1-1	TGCGCCAGCAGCCAAAGTTCAGGGTGGACTGAAGCTTTCTTT	CASSQSSGWTEAFF
-	TRBV2	-	TRBJ1-1	TGTGCCAGCATCCCAACCCGACAGGCTAACACTGAAGCTTTCTTT	CASIPTRQANTEAFF
TRBD1	TRBV19	few	TRBJ1-1	TGTGCCAGTACCCCGACAGGGGGCACGCCCGGGGCTTTCTTT	CASTPTGGTPGAFF
TRBD1	TRBV29-1	few	TRBJ1-2	TGCAGCTCCCTTGGGGACAGGGGGCCGGGCTACACCTTC	CSSLGDRGPGYTF
TRBD1	TRBV4-1	-	TRBJ1-4	TGCGCCAGCAGCCGCGGACAGGGAACCTCTGCAACTAATGAAAAACTGTTTTTT	CASSRGQGTSATNEKLFF
-	TRBV27	-	TRBJ1-5	TGTGCCAGCAGTTTAATGGAGGGTAGCAATCAGCCCCAGCATTTT	CASSLMEGSNQPQHF
-	TRBV11-2	-	TRBJ2-7	TGTGCCAGCAGATTAGGGGGTCGGGGGGCCGAGCAGTACTTC	CASRLGGRGAEQYF